These T cell receptor beta chains were read from a single sample in a study of cytomegalovirus exposure and HLA in healthy donors. Measured with immunoSEQ multiplex PCR; TCRdb has only the in-frame clones, and not every one. The table lists roughly 190,000 clones, with approximately 6.4% in the top ten. The sequenced material came from PBMCs. Receptors originate from a man aged 25 to 40 in good health and CMV-seronegative. Both conserved end residues are part of each CDR3. D genes are given only for firm matches.

CASSFPGNLNNEQLF,TGTGCCAGCAGCTTTCCCGGGAACCTCAACAATGAGCAGCTCTTC,TRBV5-4,-,TRBJ2-1
CAISDAGQGTYEQYF,TGTGCCATCAGTGATGCAGGACAGGGAACCTACGAGCAGTACTTC,TRBV10-3,TRBD1,TRBJ2-7
CASSVGGRQQYF,TGTGCCAGCAGCGTAGGCGGGCGTCAGCAGTACTTC,TRBV9,-,TRBJ2-7
CASGSGGPGNEQFF,TGTGCCAGCGGATCGGGAGGGCCCGGGAATGAGCAGTTCTTC,TRBV5-4,TRBD2,TRBJ2-1
CASSPPGGSNEQFF,TGTGCCAGCTCACCACCCGGAGGATCCAATGAGCAGTTCTTC,TRBV18,-,TRBJ2-1
CASSESRRSSTDTQYF,TGTGCCAGCAGTGAATCGCGGAGGTCTAGCACAGATACGCAGTATTTT,TRBV25-1,-,TRBJ2-3
CAWTLQETQYF,TGTGCCTGGACTTTGCAGGAGACCCAGTACTTC,TRBV30,-,TRBJ2-5
CAWSVYRPDSNQPQHF,TGTGCCTGGAGTGTCTACAGACCGGATAGCAATCAGCCCCAGCATTTT,TRBV30,-,TRBJ1-5
CASSSTSGRVLKETQYF,TGCGCCAGCAGCTCGACTAGCGGGAGGGTTTTGAAAGAGACCCAGTACTTC,TRBV5-1,TRBD2,TRBJ2-5
CASKDRGNSGANVLTF,TGTGCCAGTAAAGACAGGGGTAACTCTGGGGCCAACGTCCTGACTTTC,TRBV19,TRBD1,TRBJ2-6
CASSGGQGRTDTQYF,TGCGCCAGCAGCGGGGGACAGGGGCGCACAGATACGCAGTATTTT,TRBV10-1,TRBD1,TRBJ2-3
CASSPGQGGFTEAFF,TGCGCCAGCAGCCCGGGACAGGGGGGATTCACTGAAGCTTTCTTT,TRBV5-1,TRBD1,TRBJ1-1
CAWGVVTGNEKLFF,TGTGCCTGGGGTGTAGTCACCGGGAATGAAAAACTGTTTTTT,TRBV30,-,TRBJ1-4
CASQRTGGAGELFF,TGTGCCAGCCAGCGGACAGGAGGGGCCGGGGAGCTGTTTTTT,TRBV6-1,-,TRBJ2-2
CSVDYRGLSSYNSPLHF,TGCAGCGTCGACTACAGGGGGCTGAGCTCCTATAATTCACCCCTCCACTTT,TRBV29-1,TRBD1,TRBJ1-6
CASSPGLAGTGELFF,TGTGCCAGCAGCCCCGGACTAGCGGGCACCGGGGAGCTGTTTTTT,TRBV14,TRBD2,TRBJ2-2
CASRQTGAGAYEQYF,TGTGCCAGCAGACAAACCGGAGCGGGGGCCTACGAGCAGTACTTC,TRBV11-3,TRBD2,TRBJ2-7
CASSEEQYNEQFF,TGTGCCAGCAGTGAAGAACAGTACAATGAGCAGTTCTTC,TRBV2,-,TRBJ2-1
CASSDSTEREQYF,TGTGCCAGCAGTGACTCGACAGAGCGCGAGCAGTACTTC,TRBV6-5,-,TRBJ2-7
CASSFGDSEAFF,TGTGCCAGCAGCTTCGGGGATTCTGAAGCTTTCTTT,TRBV7-9,-,TRBJ1-1
CASSSLDRDTDTQYF,TGCGCCAGCAGCTCTCTAGACAGGGACACAGATACGCAGTATTTT,TRBV5-1,TRBD1,TRBJ2-3
CASSSRGGRNNSPLHF,TGTGCCAGCAGCTCCCGGGGGGGCAGGAATAATTCACCCCTCCACTTT,TRBV7-8,-,TRBJ1-6
CASSKGQGEGNTEAFF,TGTGCCAGCAGCAAGGGACAGGGTGAGGGAAACACTGAAGCTTTCTTT,TRBV5-8,TRBD1,TRBJ1-1
CASTPPGPLNYGYTF,TGTGCCAGCACCCCCCCGGGTCCCCTTAACTATGGCTACACCTTC,TRBV28,-,TRBJ1-2
CASSFTGTGASEQYF,TGCGCCAGCAGCTTTACCGGGACAGGGGCTTCAGAGCAGTACTTC,TRBV5-1,TRBD1,TRBJ2-7
CASSSMTQETQYF,TGTGCCAGCAGCTCCATGACTCAAGAGACCCAGTACTTC,TRBV11-3,-,TRBJ2-5
CASNAGGFEKLFF,TGTGCCAGCAACGCAGGGGGCTTTGAAAAACTGTTTTTT,TRBV6-1,TRBD1,TRBJ1-4
CASSLGGMMSYEQYF,TGTGCCAGCAGCCTTGGGGGGATGATGTCCTACGAGCAGTACTTC,TRBV28,-,TRBJ2-7
CASSEHGGAADAQYF,TGTGCCAGCAGTGAACATGGTGGCGCGGCTGATGCCCAGTACTTC,TRBV6-1,-,TRBJ2-5
CASRPDIGQNTEAFF,TGTGCCAGCAGGCCCGACATAGGCCAGAACACTGAAGCTTTCTTT,TRBV6-4,-,TRBJ1-1
CASSLGGGDPYGYTF,TGTGCCAGCAGTTTAGGAGGGGGCGACCCCTATGGCTACACCTTC,TRBV28,TRBD1,TRBJ1-2
CASGGTGGYNEQFF,TGCGCCAGCGGGGGGACAGGGGGGTACAATGAGCAGTTCTTC,TRBV10-2,TRBD1,TRBJ2-1
CASSTTYGTREQYF,TGTGCCAGCAGCACCACTTACGGGACTCGAGAGCAGTACTTC,TRBV7-9,-,TRBJ2-7
CASSSTPGSKDPKEKLFF,TGCGCCAGCAGCTCTACCCCGGGATCCAAGGACCCAAAGGAAAAACTGTTTTTT,TRBV5-1,-,TRBJ1-4
CTSSQGTGYSYEQYF,TGCACCAGCAGCCAGGGCACAGGTTATTCCTACGAGCAGTACTTC,TRBV1,-,TRBJ2-7
CASSVDTTNEKLFF,TGTGCCAGCAGCGTGGACACAACTAATGAAAAACTGTTTTTT,TRBV9,-,TRBJ1-4
CASSPGQGATDTQYF,TGTGCCAGCAGCCCAGGACAGGGGGCAACAGATACGCAGTATTTT,TRBV11-1,TRBD1,TRBJ2-3
CASSAFGTENTEAFF,TGTGCCAGCAGCGCATTTGGGACAGAGAACACTGAAGCTTTCTTT,TRBV14,TRBD1,TRBJ1-1
CASSQVPPRGAFF,TGTGCCAGCAGCCAAGTTCCCCCCCGAGGGGCTTTCTTT,TRBV14,-,TRBJ1-1
CASSFGTGDYEQYF,TGTGCCAGCAGCTTCGGGACAGGGGACTACGAGCAGTACTTC,TRBV11-3,TRBD1,TRBJ2-7
CAWNKMTDTQYF,TGTGCCTGGAATAAAATGACAGATACGCAGTATTTT,TRBV30,-,TRBJ2-3
CAQGQSSYEQYF,TGTGCCCAGGGACAGAGCTCCTACGAGCAGTACTTC,TRBV2,TRBD1,TRBJ2-7
CASSLGGQTQYF,TGTGCCAGCAGCTTAGGGGGGCAGACCCAGTACTTC,TRBV11-3,-,TRBJ2-5
CASSITGGGQPQHF,TGTGCCAGTAGTATCACAGGGGGCGGTCAGCCCCAGCATTTT,TRBV19,TRBD1,TRBJ1-5